This entry lists 12 T cell receptor beta chains sequenced from one sample in a study of patients and donors after allogeneic stem cell transplantation. One entry per CDR3 protein results from TCRdb running MiXCR on the RT-PCR reads. This table holds around 240,000 distinct CDR3 sequences, roughly an eighth found once. The source material was blood, either unsorted or a sorted T cell fraction (not recorded which). Every receptor here comes from a human donor who was either an allogeneic HSCT recipient or a stem cell or donor lymphocyte infusion donor (not recorded which). It is not recorded whose cells these are; they may come from a transplant donor.

The rearrangement joins TRBV7-6 to TRBJ1-5; D is undetermined. The ends were cut back, 1 base at V and 4 bases at J, with 5 bases in the middle. Germline V gene data show CDR1 as SGHVS and CDR2 as FNYEAQ. This CDR3 is 13 amino acids long. The CDR3 region has the DNA TGTGCCAGCAGCTTAGGTAGGAATCAGCCCCAGCATTTT. Residues: CASSLGRNQPQHF.

The J gene is TRBJ1-1, the V gene TRBV19, with a tentative D call TRBD1 (5 bases). V lost 10 bases, J lost 2 bases, and 14 bases lay in between. There are 13 residues in the CDR3. Germline CDR1 reads LNHDA; CDR2 reads SQIVND (reference sequence). The chain's CDR3 is CATARGSNTEAFF. CDR3 DNA sequence: TGTGCCACCGCCCGGGGCTCCAACACTGAAGCTTTCTTT.

The sample holds many counts of this clonotype. The chain links TRBV11-3 to TRBJ1-1, with D tentatively TRBD1 (6 bases). The CDR3 extends over 15 amino acids. Trimming pared 6 bases from V and 5 bases from J, leaving 19 bases between. Germline loops: CDR1 SGHNT, CDR2 YENEEA. The CDR3 nucleotides read TGTGCCAGCAGTAACAGGGCTCGTTTGGGTACTGAAGCTTTCTTT. Residues: CASSNRARLGTEAFF.

This chain connects TRBV18 to TRBJ1-5; D gene uncertain. Trimming pared 1 base from V and 2 bases from J, leaving 9 bases between. CDR1 is KGHSH and CDR2 is LQKENI in the germline V gene. The CDR3 loop spans 15 amino acids. CDR3 DNA: TGTGCCAGCTCACCACGGGCAGGCGGCAATCAGCCCCAGCATTTT. It translates to CASSPRAGGNQPQHF.

This clonotype was counted only a few times. This chain uses TRBV3-1 with TRBJ2-7; D is unclear. The CDR3 is made up of 14 amino acids. CDR1 is LGHDT and CDR2 is YNNKEL in the germline V gene (reference sequence). Deletions cut 0 bases from V and 3 bases from J, with 9 bases between. For the CDR3, the DNA is TGTGCCAGCAGCCAAGATTCGGTGGTCTACGAGCAGTACTTC. It specifies CASSQDSVVYEQYF.

The chain joins TRBV12-3 or TRBV12-4 to TRBJ2-7, with TRBD2 matching 11 bases. V dropped 5 bases and J dropped 5; count of bases not matched to a gene: 5. The CDR3 runs 14 residues. Here the CDR3 reads CASSLSGGANEQYF. In DNA form, the CDR3 reads TGTGCCAGCAGTCTTAGCGGGGGGGCCAACGAGCAGTACTTC.

Turning to this clonotype: A read error may explain this, as a much larger clone is one base away. V gene TRBV6-1 combines with J gene TRBJ1-1; weak D call: TRBD1 (5 bases). In germline, CDR1 is MNHNS, CDR2 SASEGT. Deletions cut 5 bases from V and 1 base from J, with 11 bases between. The CDR3 has 14 amino acids. CDR3 coding DNA: TGTGCCAGCAGTAAAACAGGTCGGAACACTGAAGCTTTCTTT. This encodes CASSKTGRNTEAFF.

This clonotype was found a few times. V is TRBV15 and J is TRBJ2-2; TRBD2 aligns across 11 bases. CDR1 is LNHNV, CDR2 YYDKDF, per germline (reference sequence). The V and J ends lost 4 bases and 3 bases, in that order; junction bases with no gene match: 7. This CDR3 is built from 17 residues. CDR3 sequence reads: CATSTILAGDHTGELFF. The CDR3 DNA sequence: TGTGCCACCAGCACCATACTAGCGGGAGATCACACCGGGGAGCTGTTTTTT.

This clonotype was counted many times. This sequence joins TRBV7-2 and TRBJ2-7; the D is unclear. Per germline, CDR1 SGHTA and CDR2 FQGNSA. This CDR3 is built from 17 residues. V was clipped by 0 bases and J by 0 bases, with 15 bases between them. The CDR3 DNA reads as TGTGCCAGCAGCTTAGCGGTTTCGCCAGCGAGCTCCTACGAGCAGTACTTC. It codes for CASSLAVSPASSYEQYF.

This sequence joins TRBV5-1 and TRBJ2-1; 10 bases agree with TRBD2. The CDR3 is made up of 16 amino acids. From germline, CDR1 is SGHRS and CDR2 YFSETQ. V lost 0 bases to trimming and J lost 4 bases; unmatched junction nucleotides: 4. CDR3 DNA: TGCGCCAGCAGCTTGGGAAGCGGGGGGGCTTACAATGAGCAGTTCTTC. Protein sequence: CASSLGSGGAYNEQFF. Combining the CDR3 with reference TRBV5-1 and TRBJ2-1 gives the whole variable domain KAGVTQTPRYLIKTRGQQVTLSCSPISGHRSVSWYQQTPGQGLQFLFEYFSETQRNKGNFPGRFSGRQFSNSRSEMNVSTLELGDSALYLCASSLGSGGAYNEQFFGPGTRLTVL.

This clonotype was seen more than once but under ten times. V and J are TRBV7-9 and TRBJ2-3, with D possibly being TRBD2 (6 bases). This CDR3 region has 15 residues. Trimming took 5 bases from V and 1 from J, leaving 13 bases between them. CDR1 and CDR2 (germline): SEHNR, FQNEAQ (reference sequence). The CDR3 is CASSPGAGRTDTQYF. The CDR3, as DNA: TGTGCCAGCAGCCCTGGCGCGGGACGCACAGATACGCAGTATTTT.

This clonotype was detected many times. The chain has TRBV20-1 and TRBJ1-2; D not certain. The V gene lost 6 bases and the J gene lost 4 bases, with 15 bases spanning the gap. Germline V gene sequence: CDR1 DFQATT, CDR2 SNEGSKA (reference sequence). This CDR3 is built from 13 residues. As DNA, the CDR3 is TGCAGTGCCCCTACGAGGCAGTCCTATGGCTACACCTTC. Translation: CSAPTRQSYGYTF.